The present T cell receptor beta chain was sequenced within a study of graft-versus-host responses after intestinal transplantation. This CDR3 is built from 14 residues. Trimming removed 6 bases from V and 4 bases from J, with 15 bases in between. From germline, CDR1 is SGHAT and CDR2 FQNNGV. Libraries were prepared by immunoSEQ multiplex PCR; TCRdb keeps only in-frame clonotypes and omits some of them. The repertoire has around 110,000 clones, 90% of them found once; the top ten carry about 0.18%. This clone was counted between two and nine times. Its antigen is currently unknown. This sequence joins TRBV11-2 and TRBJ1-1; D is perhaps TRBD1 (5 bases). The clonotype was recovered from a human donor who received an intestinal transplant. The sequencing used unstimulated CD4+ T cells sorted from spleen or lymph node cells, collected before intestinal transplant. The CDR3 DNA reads TGTGCCAGCAGTTACCCGGGGGGGGGCACTGAAGCTTTCTTT. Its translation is CASSYPGGGTEAFF. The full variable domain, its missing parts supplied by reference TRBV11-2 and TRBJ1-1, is EAGVAQSPRYKIIEKRQSVAFWCNPISGHATLYWYQQILGQGPKLLIQFQNNGVVDDSQLPKDRFSAERLKGVDSTLKIQPAKLEDSAVYLCASSYPGGGTEAFFGQGTRLTVV.